The present T cell receptor beta chain was sequenced within a study of OX40 agonist ivuxolimab in advanced cancers. On the study more broadly: Patients were treated with ivuxolimab, an agonistic anti-OX40 (CD134) antibody.

CDR1 LNHNV and CDR2 YYDKDF come from the germline V gene (reference sequence). The V and J ends lost 0 bases and 0 bases respectively, with 13 bases between them. This CDR3 contains 17 residues. Repertoires were generated with immunoSEQ multiplex PCR, while TCRdb's copy carries only in-frame clones and drops some. The sample shows 14,000 or so clones, 85% to 95% of them seen only once. The V and J genes are TRBV15 and TRBJ2-3, with no clear D. The material sequenced was CD4+ or CD8+ T cells sorted from blood, taken in a trial of the OX40 agonist ivuxolimab. The receptor comes from an adult with an advanced solid tumor such as melanoma, head and neck, liver or kidney cancer. The CDR3 DNA is TGTGCCACCAGCAGAGATCTAAGGAGTGCTAGCACAGATACGCAGTATTTT. Translating it yields CATSRDLRSASTDTQYF.